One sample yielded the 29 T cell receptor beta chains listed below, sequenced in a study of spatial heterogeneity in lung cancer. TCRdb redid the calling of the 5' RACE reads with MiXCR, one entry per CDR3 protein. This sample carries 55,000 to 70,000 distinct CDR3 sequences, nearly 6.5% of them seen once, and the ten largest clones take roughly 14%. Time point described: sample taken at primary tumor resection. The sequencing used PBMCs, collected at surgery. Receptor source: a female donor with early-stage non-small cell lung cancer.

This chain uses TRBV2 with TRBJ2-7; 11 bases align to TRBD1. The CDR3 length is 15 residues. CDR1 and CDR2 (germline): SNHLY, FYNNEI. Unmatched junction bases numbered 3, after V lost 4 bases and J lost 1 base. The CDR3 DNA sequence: TGTGCCAGCAGTGGGGACAGGGGGTTTTCCTACGAGCAGTACTTC. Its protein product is CASSGDRGFSYEQYF. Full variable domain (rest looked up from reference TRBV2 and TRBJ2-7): EPEVTQTPSHQVTQMGQEVILRCVPISNHLYFYWYRQILGQKVEFLVSFYNNEISEKSEIFDDQFSVERPDGSNFTLKIRSTKLEDSAMYFCASSGDRGFSYEQYFGPGTRLTVT.

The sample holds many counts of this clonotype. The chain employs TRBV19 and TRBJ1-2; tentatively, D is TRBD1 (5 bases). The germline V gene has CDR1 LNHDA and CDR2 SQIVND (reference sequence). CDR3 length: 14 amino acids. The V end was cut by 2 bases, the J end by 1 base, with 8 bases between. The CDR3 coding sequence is TGTGCCAGTAGTATACCGGGGCTTAACTATGGCTACACCTTC. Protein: CASSIPGLNYGYTF.

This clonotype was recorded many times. For the CDR3, the DNA is TGCGCCAGCAGCTCTAGCGGGGTCTCCACAGATACGCAGTATTTT. It translates to CASSSSGVSTDTQYF. V is TRBV5-1 and J is TRBJ2-3, with TRBD2 identical over 9 bases. In germline, CDR1 is SGHRS, CDR2 YFSETQ. This CDR3 has 15 residues. The trim removed 3 bases at V and 2 bases at J, leaving 4 bases unmatched.

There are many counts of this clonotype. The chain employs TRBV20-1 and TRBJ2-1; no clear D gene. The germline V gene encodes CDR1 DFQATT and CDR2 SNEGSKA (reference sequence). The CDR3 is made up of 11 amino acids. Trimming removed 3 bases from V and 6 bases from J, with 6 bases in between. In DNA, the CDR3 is TGCAGTGCTAGTGATGCCAATGAGCAGTTCTTC. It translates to CSASDANEQFF.

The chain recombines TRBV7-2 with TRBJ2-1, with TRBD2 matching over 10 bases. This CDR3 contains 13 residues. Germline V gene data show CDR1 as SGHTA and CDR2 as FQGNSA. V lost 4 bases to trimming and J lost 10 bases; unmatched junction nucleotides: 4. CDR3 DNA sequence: TGTGCCAGCAGCTCTAGCGGGAGTTCGGAGCAGTTCTTC. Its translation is CASSSSGSSEQFF.

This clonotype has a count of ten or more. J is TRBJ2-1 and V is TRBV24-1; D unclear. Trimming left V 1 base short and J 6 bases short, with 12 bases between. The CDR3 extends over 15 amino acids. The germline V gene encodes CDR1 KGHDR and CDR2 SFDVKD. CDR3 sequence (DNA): TGTGCCACCAGTGATTTCACTACTTCCATCAATGAGCAGTTCTTC. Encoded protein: CATSDFTTSINEQFF.

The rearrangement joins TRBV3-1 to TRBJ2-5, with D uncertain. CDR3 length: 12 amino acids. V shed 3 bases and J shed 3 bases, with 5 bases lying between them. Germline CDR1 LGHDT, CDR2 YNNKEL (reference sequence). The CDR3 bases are TGTGCCAGCAGCCATGTAAAAGAGACCCAGTACTTC. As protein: CASSHVKETQYF.

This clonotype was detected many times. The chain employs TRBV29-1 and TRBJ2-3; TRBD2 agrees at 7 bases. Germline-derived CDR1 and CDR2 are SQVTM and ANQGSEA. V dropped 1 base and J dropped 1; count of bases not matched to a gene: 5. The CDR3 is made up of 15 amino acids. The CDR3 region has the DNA TGCAGCGTTGAAGGGTCCGCGGGGGGCACAGATACGCAGTATTTT. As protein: CSVEGSAGGTDTQYF.

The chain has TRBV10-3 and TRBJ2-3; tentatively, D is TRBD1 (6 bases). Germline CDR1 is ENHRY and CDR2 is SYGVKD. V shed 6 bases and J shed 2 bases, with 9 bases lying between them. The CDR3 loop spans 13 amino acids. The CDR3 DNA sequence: TGTGCCATCAGGGACAGCCCCACAGATACGCAGTATTTT. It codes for CAIRDSPTDTQYF.

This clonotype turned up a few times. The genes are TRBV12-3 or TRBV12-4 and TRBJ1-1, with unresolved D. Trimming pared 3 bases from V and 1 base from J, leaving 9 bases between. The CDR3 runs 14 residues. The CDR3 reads CASSFKAANTEAFF. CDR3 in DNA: TGTGCCAGCAGTTTTAAAGCAGCGAACACTGAAGCTTTCTTT.

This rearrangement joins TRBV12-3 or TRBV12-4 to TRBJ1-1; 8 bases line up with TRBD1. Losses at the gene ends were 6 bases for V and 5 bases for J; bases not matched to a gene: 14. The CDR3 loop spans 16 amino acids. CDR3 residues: CASSLNPQGAKTEAFF. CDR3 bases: TGTGCCAGCAGCCTCAATCCGCAGGGGGCGAAAACTGAAGCTTTCTTT.

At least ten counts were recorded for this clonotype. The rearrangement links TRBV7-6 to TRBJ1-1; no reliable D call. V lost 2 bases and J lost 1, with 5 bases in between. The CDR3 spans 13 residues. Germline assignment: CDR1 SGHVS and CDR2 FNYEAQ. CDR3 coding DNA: TGTGCCAGCAGCTTACGTACGAACACTGAAGCTTTCTTT. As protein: CASSLRTNTEAFF.

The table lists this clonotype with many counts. The chain's CDR3 is CASSQIRRGSGNTIYF. The CDR3 region has the DNA TGTGCCAGCAGCCAGATCCGACGGGGCTCTGGAAACACCATATATTTT. The V and J genes are TRBV5-5 and TRBJ1-3; D unresolved. V lost 4 bases and J lost 0, with 14 bases in between. Per the germline V gene, CDR1 is SGHKS and CDR2 is YYEKEE (reference sequence). The CDR3 covers 16 residues.

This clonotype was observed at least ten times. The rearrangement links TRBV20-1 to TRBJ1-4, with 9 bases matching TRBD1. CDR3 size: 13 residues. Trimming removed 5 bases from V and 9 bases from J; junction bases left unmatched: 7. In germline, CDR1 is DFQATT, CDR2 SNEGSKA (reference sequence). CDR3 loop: CSAPDRGGKKLFF. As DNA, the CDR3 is TGCAGTGCTCCCGACAGGGGGGGGAAAAAACTGTTTTTT.

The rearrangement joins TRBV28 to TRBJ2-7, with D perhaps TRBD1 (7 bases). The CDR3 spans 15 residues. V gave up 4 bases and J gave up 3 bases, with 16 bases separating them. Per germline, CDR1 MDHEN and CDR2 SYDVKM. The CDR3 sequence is CASSSRGAQNYEQYV. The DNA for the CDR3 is TGTGCCAGCAGTTCCAGGGGGGCGCAAAACTACGAGCAGTACGTC.

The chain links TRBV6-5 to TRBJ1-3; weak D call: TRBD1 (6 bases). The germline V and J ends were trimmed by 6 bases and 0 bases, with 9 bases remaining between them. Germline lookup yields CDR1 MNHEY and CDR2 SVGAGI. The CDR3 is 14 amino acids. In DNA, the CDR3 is TGTGCCAGCAGGCCGGGGGCCTCTGGAAACACCATATATTTT. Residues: CASRPGASGNTIYF.

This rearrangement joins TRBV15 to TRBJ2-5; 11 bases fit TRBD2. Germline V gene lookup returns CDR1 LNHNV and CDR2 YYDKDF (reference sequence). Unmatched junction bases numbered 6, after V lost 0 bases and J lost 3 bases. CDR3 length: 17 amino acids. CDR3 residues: CATSRDRGTSGEETQYF. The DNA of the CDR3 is TGTGCCACCAGCAGAGATCGCGGGACTAGCGGAGAAGAGACCCAGTACTTC.

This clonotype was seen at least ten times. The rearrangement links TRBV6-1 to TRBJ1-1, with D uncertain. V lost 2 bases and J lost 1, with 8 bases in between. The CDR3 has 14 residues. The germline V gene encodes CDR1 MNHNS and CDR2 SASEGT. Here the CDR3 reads CASSEIGWNTEAFF. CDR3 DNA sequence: TGTGCCAGCAGTGAAATCGGATGGAACACTGAAGCTTTCTTT.

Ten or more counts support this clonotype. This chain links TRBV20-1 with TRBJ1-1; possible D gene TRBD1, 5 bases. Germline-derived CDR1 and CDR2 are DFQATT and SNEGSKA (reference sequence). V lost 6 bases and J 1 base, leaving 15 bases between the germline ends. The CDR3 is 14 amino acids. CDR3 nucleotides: TGCAGTGCGGACCCGGGACTCACGAACACTGAAGCTTTCTTT. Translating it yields CSADPGLTNTEAFF.

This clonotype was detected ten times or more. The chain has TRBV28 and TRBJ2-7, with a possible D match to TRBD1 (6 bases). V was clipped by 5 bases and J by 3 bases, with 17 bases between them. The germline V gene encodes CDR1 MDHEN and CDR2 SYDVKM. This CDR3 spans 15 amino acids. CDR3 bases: TGTGCCAGCAGTCCCTCCGGGACAACACACTACGAGCAGTACTTC. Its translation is CASSPSGTTHYEQYF. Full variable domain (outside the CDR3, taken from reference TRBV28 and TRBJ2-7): DVKVTQSSRYLVKRTGEKVFLECVQDMDHENMFWYRQDPGLGLRLIYFSYDVKMKEKGDIPEGYSVSREKKERFSLILESASTNQTSMYLCASSPSGTTHYEQYFGPGTRLTVT.

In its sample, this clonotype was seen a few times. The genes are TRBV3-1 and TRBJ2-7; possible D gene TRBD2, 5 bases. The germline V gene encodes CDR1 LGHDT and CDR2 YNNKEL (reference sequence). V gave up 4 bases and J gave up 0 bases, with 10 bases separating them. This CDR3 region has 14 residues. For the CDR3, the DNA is TGTGCCAGCAGCCTCAAGCGGAGCTCCTACGAGCAGTACTTC. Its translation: CASSLKRSSYEQYF.

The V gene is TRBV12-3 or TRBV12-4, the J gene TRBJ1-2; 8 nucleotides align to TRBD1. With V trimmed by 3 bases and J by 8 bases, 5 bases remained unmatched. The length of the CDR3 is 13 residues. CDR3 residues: CASSFQGARGYTF. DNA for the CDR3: TGTGCCAGCAGTTTCCAGGGGGCGCGGGGCTACACCTTC.

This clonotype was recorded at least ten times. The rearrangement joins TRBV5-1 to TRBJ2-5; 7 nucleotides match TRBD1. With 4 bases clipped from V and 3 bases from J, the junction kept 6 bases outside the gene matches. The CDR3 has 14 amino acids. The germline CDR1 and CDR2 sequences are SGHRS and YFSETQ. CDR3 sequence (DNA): TGCGCCAGCAGCCTAGCCGGGACAGAAGAGACCCAGTACTTC. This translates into CASSLAGTEETQYF.

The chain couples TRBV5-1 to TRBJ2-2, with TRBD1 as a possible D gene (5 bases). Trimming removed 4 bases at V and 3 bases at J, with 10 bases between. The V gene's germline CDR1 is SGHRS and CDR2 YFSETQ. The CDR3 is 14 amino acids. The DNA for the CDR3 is TGCGCCAGCAGCACGGACACCTACACCGGGGAGCTGTTTTTT. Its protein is CASSTDTYTGELFF. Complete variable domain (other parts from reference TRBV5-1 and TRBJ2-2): KAGVTQTPRYLIKTRGQQVTLSCSPISGHRSVSWYQQTPGQGLQFLFEYFSETQRNKGNFPGRFSGRQFSNSRSEMNVSTLELGDSALYLCASSTDTYTGELFFGEGSRLTVL.

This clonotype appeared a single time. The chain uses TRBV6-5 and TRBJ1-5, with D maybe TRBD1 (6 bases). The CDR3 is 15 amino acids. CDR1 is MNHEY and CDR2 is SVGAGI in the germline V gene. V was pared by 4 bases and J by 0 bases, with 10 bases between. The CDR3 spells CASSSDSYSNQPQHF. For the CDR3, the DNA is TGTGCCAGCAGTTCGGACAGCTATAGCAATCAGCCCCAGCATTTT.

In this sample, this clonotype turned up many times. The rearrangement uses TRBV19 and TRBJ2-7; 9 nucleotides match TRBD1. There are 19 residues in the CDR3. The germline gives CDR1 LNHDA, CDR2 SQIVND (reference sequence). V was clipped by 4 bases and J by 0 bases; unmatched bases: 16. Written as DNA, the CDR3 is TGTGCCAGTAGTAACCCCCGGGACAGGGTGTCTACGAGCTCCTACGAGCAGTACTTC. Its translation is CASSNPRDRVSTSSYEQYF.

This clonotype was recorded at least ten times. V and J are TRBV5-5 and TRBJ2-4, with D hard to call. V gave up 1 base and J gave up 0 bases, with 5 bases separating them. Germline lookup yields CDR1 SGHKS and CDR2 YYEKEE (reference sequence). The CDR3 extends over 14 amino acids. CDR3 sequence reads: CASSLTLAKNIQYF. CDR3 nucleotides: TGTGCCAGCAGCTTGACCTTAGCCAAAAACATTCAGTACTTC.

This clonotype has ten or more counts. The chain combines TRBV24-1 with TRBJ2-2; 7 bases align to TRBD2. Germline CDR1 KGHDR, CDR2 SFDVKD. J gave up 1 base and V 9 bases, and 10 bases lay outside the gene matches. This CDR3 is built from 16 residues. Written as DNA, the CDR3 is TGTGCCACCTCCAATAGAGGGAGGGAGAACACCGGGGAGCTGTTTTTT. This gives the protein CATSNRGRENTGELFF.

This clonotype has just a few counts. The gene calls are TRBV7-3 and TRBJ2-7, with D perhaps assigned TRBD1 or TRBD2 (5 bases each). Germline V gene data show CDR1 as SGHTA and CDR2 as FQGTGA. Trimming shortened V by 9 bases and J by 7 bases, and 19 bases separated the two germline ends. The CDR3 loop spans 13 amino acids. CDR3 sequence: CASSRDGTREQYF. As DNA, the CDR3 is TGTGCCAGTAGCAGGGACGGGACGAGGGAGCAGTACTTC.